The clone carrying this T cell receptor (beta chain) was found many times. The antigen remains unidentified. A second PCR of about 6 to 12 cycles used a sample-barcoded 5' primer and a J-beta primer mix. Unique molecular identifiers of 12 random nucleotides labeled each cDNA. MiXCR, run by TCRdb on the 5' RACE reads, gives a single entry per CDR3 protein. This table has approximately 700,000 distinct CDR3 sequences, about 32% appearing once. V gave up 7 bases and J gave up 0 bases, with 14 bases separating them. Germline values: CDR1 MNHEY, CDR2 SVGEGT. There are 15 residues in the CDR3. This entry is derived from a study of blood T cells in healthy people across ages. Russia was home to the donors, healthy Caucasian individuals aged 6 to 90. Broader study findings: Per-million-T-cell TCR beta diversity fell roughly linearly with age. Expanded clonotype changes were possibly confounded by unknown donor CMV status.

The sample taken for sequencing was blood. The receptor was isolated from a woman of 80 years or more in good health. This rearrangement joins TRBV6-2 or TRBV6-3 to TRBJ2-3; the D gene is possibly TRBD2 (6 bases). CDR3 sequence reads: CASILTGGSTDTQYF. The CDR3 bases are TGTGCCAGCATCCTAACTGGGGGGAGCACAGATACGCAGTATTTT.